The clone carrying this T cell receptor beta chain occurred a few times. In the original analysis: Researchers report that nucleated cell counts were estimated from reference gene primer amplification. Assay: immunoSEQ multiplex PCR; the TCRdb copy retains only in-frame clones and omits some. V, J and clone size derive from that table, while D and trimming were established from the DNA sequence. The repertoire holds about 380,000 clones, 85% seen once, with 3.5% to 4% in the top ten. The data derive from a study of blood T cell repertoires in COVID-19. The receptor's source is a woman aged 18-29 years with acute or convalescent COVID-19. Source material: peripheral blood.

The chain's CDR3 is CASSPAANTGELFF. For the CDR3, the DNA is TGTGCCAGCAGCCCCGCGGCGAACACCGGGGAGCTGTTTTTT. The gene calls are TRBV9 and TRBJ2-2; D is unresolved. V shed 4 bases and J shed 0 bases, with 7 bases lying between them. The CDR3 is made up of 14 amino acids. Germline values: CDR1 SGDLS, CDR2 YYNGEE. Full variable domain (missing parts from reference TRBV9 and TRBJ2-2): DSGVTQTPKHLITATGQRVTLRCSPRSGDLSVYWYQQSLDQGLQFLIQYYNGEERAKGNILERFSAQQFPDLHSELNLSSLELGDSALYFCASSPAANTGELFFGEGSRLTVL.